The clone carrying this TCR beta chain appeared many times. The antigen is undetermined. The data derive from a study of metastatic and nonmetastatic thyroid tumors. Study overall: Peripheral blood and tumor or nodule samples from malignant and benign thyroid patients were compared. Points from the study as a whole: Malignant thyroid tumors reportedly exceeded benign nodules significantly in TCR beta diversity, with the difference appearing in blood and tumor.

Germline V gene sequence: CDR1 KGHDR, CDR2 SFDVKD. The CDR3 extends over 13 amino acids. V was pared by 7 bases and J by 7 bases, with 15 bases between. No treatment of any kind had been given to any patient before thyroid surgery. Methods used by the authors: Clinicopathological groups supplied CDR3 differences that were used to build a distant-metastasis classifier for papillary thyroid cancer. TCRdb recomputed clones from the PCR reads via MiXCR. The V and J calls and clone size come from TCRdb's table, not from the authors' own analysis. The sample consists of 25,000 to 40,000 clones, roughly 7.1% of them appearing once.

Sequencing was performed on blood. The V gene is TRBV24-1, the J gene TRBJ1-2, with a possible D match to TRBD1 (6 bases). The receptor was derived from a female donor with papillary thyroid cancer or a benign thyroid nodule (not recorded which). Some clones in this sample may be carry-over from other donors' samples. This chain's CDR3 is CATSWGGAVGYTF. As DNA, the CDR3 is TGTGCCACCAGCTGGGGGGGGGCGGTTGGCTACACCTTC.